This TCR beta chain stems from a study of T cell responses to AZD1222 COVID-19 vaccine. The repertoire was sequenced with immunoSEQ multiplex PCR; TCRdb's copy has only in-frame clones and lacks some. The sample yields approximately 73,000 clones, 70% to 85% seen once. Study-level findings and limits: Targets within unmutated variant regions were reportedly found for nearly half of spike-specific TCRs. At 160-218 and 743-854, vaccine-associated CD4 TCRs were dominant, and they spanned spike. Most donors were white British, females outnumbered males, and clonal diversity was possibly underestimated.

Comment on this clone: The antigen is not known.

This sequence was found in an adult in good health. The source was peripheral blood, collected on day 0 of AZD1222 vaccination.

CDR3 sequence reads: CASSVGMASVYGYTF. The CDR3 coding sequence is TGTGCCAGCAGCGTAGGTATGGCCTCAGTCTATGGCTACACCTTC. V and J are TRBV9 and TRBJ1-2; D not resolved. Germline V gene data show CDR1 as SGDLS and CDR2 as YYNGEE. The CDR3 is 15 amino acids. Trimming shortened V by 0 bases and J by 4 bases, and 13 bases separated the two germline ends.